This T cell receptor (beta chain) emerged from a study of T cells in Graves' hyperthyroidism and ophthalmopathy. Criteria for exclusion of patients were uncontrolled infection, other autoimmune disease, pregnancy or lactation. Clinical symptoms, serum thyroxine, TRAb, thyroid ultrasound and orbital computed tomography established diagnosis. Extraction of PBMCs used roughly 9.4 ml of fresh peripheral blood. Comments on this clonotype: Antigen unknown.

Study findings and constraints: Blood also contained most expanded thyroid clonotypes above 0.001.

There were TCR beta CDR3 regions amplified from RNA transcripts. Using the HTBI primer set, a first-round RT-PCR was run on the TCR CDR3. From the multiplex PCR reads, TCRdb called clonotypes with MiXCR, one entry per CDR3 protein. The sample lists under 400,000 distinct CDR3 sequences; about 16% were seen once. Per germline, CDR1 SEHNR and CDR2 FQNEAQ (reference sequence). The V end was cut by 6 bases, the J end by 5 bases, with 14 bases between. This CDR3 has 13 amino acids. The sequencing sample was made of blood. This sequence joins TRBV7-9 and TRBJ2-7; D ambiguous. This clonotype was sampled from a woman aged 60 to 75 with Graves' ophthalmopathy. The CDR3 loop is CASRTSTENEQYF. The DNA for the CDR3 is TGTGCCAGCAGAACATCCACAGAGAACGAGCAGTACTTC.